Below, one T cell receptor (beta chain) is given with its context. Its antigen is undetermined. The CDR3 is made up of 14 amino acids. The germline gives CDR1 MDHEN, CDR2 SYDVKM. With 5 bases removed from V and 5 bases from J, the gap between germline ends came to 16 bases. Sequencing was performed with immunoSEQ multiplex PCR; in TCRdb, only in-frame clones are kept and a portion is missing. The sample includes 200,000 to 300,000 clones, approximately 93% of them seen just once. The data were taken from a study of T cell responses to AZD1222 COVID-19 vaccine. General observations from the study: Along spike, vaccine-associated CD4 TCRs were found throughout, with dominance at 160-218 and 743-854.

V usage is TRBV28 and J usage is TRBJ2-7; possible D gene TRBD1, 5 bases. This sequence was found in an adult in good health. Sequenced material: peripheral blood, taken on day 0 of AZD1222 vaccination. The CDR3: CASSPRVYSHEQYF. The CDR3 DNA reads as TGTGCCAGCAGTCCCAGGGTTTACTCTCACGAGCAGTACTTC.